This is a list of T cell receptor beta chains from one sample in a study of somatic mutations in cytotoxic T cells in rheumatoid arthritis. The protocol was immunoSEQ multiplex PCR, while the TCRdb copy is restricted to in-frame clones and leaves out a portion. The sample consists of just over 20,000 clones, about four fifths of them appearing once. The specimen was CD8+ T cells sorted from blood. These receptors were collected from an adult with rheumatoid arthritis. The CDR3 runs from the conserved cysteine through the conserved F or W. A D gene is named only where the DNA matches it firmly. Clone sizes are given selectively: once, few, many, or a class where the clone is expanded.

CDR3aa | CDR3nt | j_gene | d_gene | abundance | v_gene
CASSSSGALNEKLFF | TGTGCCAGCAGTTCCTCCGGGGCTCTTAATGAAAAACTGTTTTTT | TRBJ1-4 | - | - | TRBV6-6
CASSLGGGRAYNEQFF | TGTGCCAGCAGTCTAGGGGGCGGGAGGGCCTACAATGAGCAGTTCTTC | TRBJ2-1 | TRBD2 | - | TRBV7-6
CASSQDPSGVSGELFF | TGCGCCAGCAGCCAAGATCCGAGCGGGGTGTCCGGGGAGCTGTTTTTT | TRBJ2-2 | TRBD2 | few | TRBV4-1
CASSAGQGGSRETQYF | TGTGCCAGCAGCGCGGGACAGGGCGGATCCCGAGAGACCCAGTACTTC | TRBJ2-5 | TRBD1 | - | TRBV13
CASRVTGAEAFF | TGTGCCAGCAGAGTCACAGGTGCTGAAGCTTTCTTT | TRBJ1-1 | - | medium-sized | TRBV7-9
CASSPRAGVYGYTF | TGTGCCAGCAGCCCTCGGGCGGGGGTATATGGCTACACCTTC | TRBJ1-2 | - | - | TRBV7-8
CASSGPVVSGSLSYEQYF | TGTGCCAGCAGTGGCCCGGTGGTTAGCGGGAGCCTCTCCTACGAGCAGTACTTC | TRBJ2-7 | TRBD2 | - | TRBV25-1
CASRPSGKGTGELFF | TGTGCCAGCAGACCTAGCGGGAAGGGCACCGGGGAGCTGTTTTTT | TRBJ2-2 | TRBD2 | - | TRBV9
CASSYRPPPYNEQFF | TGTGCCAGCAGTTACCGTCCCCCACCTTACAATGAGCAGTTCTTC | TRBJ2-1 | - | - | TRBV6-5
CASSWTVGYEQYF | TGTGCCAGCAGCTGGACGGTGGGCTACGAGCAGTACTTC | TRBJ2-7 | - | few | TRBV27
CASSLGRAAYNEQFF | TGCGCCAGCAGCTTGGGAAGAGCCGCTTACAATGAGCAGTTCTTC | TRBJ2-1 | - | - | TRBV5-1
CASSLPAVGRFNEQFF | TGTGCCAGCAGCTTACCCGCCGTAGGACGTTTTAATGAGCAGTTCTTC | TRBJ2-1 | - | - | TRBV11-3
CASSLTFYGGALAKNIQYF | TGCGCCAGCAGCTTAACCTTTTACGGGGGGGCCCTAGCCAAAAACATTCAGTACTTC | TRBJ2-4 | TRBD2 | - | TRBV5-1
CASSLGTGYGKLFF | TGTGCCAGCAGCTTGGGGACAGGTTATGGGAAACTGTTTTTT | TRBJ1-4 | TRBD1 | - | TRBV5-6
CASRGSGINYGYTF | TGCGCCAGCAGGGGGTCTGGGATTAACTATGGCTACACCTTC | TRBJ1-2 | - | - | TRBV5-1
CASSSHSDRSINYGYTF | TGTGCCAGCAGCTCACACTCCGACAGGAGCATTAACTATGGCTACACCTTC | TRBJ1-2 | - | - | TRBV7-2
CAIINLRAAGQFF | TGTGCCATCATAAATCTCCGGGCCGCAGGGCAGTTCTTC | TRBJ2-1 | - | - | TRBV10-3
CASSTRTVPHGYTF | TGTGCCAGCAGCACCCGGACAGTGCCTCATGGCTACACCTTC | TRBJ1-2 | - | medium-sized | TRBV28
CASSVGSGGLNTEAFF | TGTGCCAGCAGCGTAGGGTCTGGAGGGCTGAACACTGAAGCTTTCTTT | TRBJ1-1 | - | - | TRBV9
CASRGGEGRTLEEQYF | TGCGCCAGCAGGGGGGGGGAGGGAAGGACGCTTGAGGAGCAGTACTTC | TRBJ2-7 | TRBD2 | once | TRBV10-2
CASSQGTGGPYEQYF | TGCGCCAGCAGCCAAGGGACAGGGGGCCCCTACGAGCAGTACTTC | TRBJ2-7 | TRBD1 | - | TRBV4-3
CASSSPSGQGTNEQFF | TGTGCTAGCAGCTCGCCCTCGGGACAGGGTACGAATGAGCAGTTCTTC | TRBJ2-1 | TRBD1 | - | TRBV7-7
CASMQNTEAFF | TGTGCCAGTATGCAGAACACTGAAGCTTTCTTT | TRBJ1-1 | - | - | TRBV19
CAWRGANEKLFF | TGTGCCTGGCGGGGGGCTAATGAAAAACTGTTTTTT | TRBJ1-4 | - | - | TRBV30
CASSQGINQPQHF | TGCGCCAGCAGCCAAGGGATAAATCAGCCCCAGCATTTT | TRBJ1-5 | - | once | TRBV4-1
CASSLDINQPQHF | TGCGCCAGCAGCTTGGACATTAATCAGCCCCAGCATTTT | TRBJ1-5 | - | few | TRBV5-1
CAGMDSGRYEQYF | TGTGCCGGGATGGACAGCGGTCGCTACGAGCAGTACTTC | TRBJ2-7 | - | - | TRBV2
CASSVTAQGTHEKLFF | TGTGCCAGCAGCGTCACGGCACAGGGAACTCATGAAAAACTGTTTTTT | TRBJ1-4 | - | - | TRBV9
CASSPGTSGRNEQFF | TGCGCCAGCAGCCCCGGGACTAGCGGGAGGAATGAGCAGTTCTTC | TRBJ2-1 | TRBD2 | - | TRBV4-3
CASSYRQGHTEAFF | TGTGCCAGCAGTTATCGACAGGGACACACTGAAGCTTTCTTT | TRBJ1-1 | TRBD1 | - | TRBV6-5
CASSLGAESNEKLFF | TGTGCCAGCAGCTTGGGGGCGGAGAGTAATGAAAAACTGTTTTTT | TRBJ1-4 | - | - | TRBV5-4
CATSRDSYNEQFF | TGTGCCACCAGCAGGGACAGCTACAATGAGCAGTTCTTC | TRBJ2-1 | - | - | TRBV15
CASSLIGGHNQPQHF | TGTGCCAGCAGCTTAATCGGTGGGCACAATCAGCCCCAGCATTTT | TRBJ1-5 | - | - | TRBV7-3
CASRGRGSYEQYF | TGTGCCAGCAGGGGGAGGGGCTCCTACGAGCAGTACTTC | TRBJ2-7 | TRBD2 | - | TRBV13
CASSLVGAGNEQFF | TGTGCCAGCAGCTTAGTGGGGGCTGGGAATGAGCAGTTCTTC | TRBJ2-1 | - | - | TRBV13
CASSDSGQGAVKAFF | TGTGCCAGCAGTGACTCTGGTCAGGGGGCGGTGAAGGCTTTCTTT | TRBJ1-1 | TRBD1 | - | TRBV6-4
CASSVGTMSSGANVLTF | TGTGCCAGCAGCGTTGGGACTATGAGCTCTGGGGCCAACGTCCTGACTTTC | TRBJ2-6 | TRBD2 | - | TRBV9
CASSYQGYAYGYTF | TGTGCCAGCAGTTACCAGGGCTATGCCTATGGCTACACCTTC | TRBJ1-2 | - | - | TRBV6-5
CASSDPPEGAAPSTDTQYF | TGTGCCAGCAGCGACCCCCCGGAGGGGGCGGCCCCTAGCACAGATACGCAGTATTTT | TRBJ2-3 | - | - | TRBV9
CASSPGTSPKNIQYF | TGTGCCAGCAGCCCAGGGACTAGCCCTAAAAACATTCAGTACTTC | TRBJ2-4 | TRBD2 | - | TRBV27
CASSTRDRGQDTQYF | TGTGCCAGCAGCACCCGGGACAGGGGGCAAGATACGCAGTATTTT | TRBJ2-3 | TRBD1 | - | TRBV13